This TCR beta chain was documented in a study of blood T cells in healthy people across ages. On this clonotype: As yet, its antigen is unknown.

The germline V gene has CDR1 SGHVS and CDR2 FNYEAQ. The V segment lost 1 base and the J segment 8 bases; nucleotides outside the gene matches: 4. The CDR3 spans 14 residues. The authors ran a second PCR of 7 to 11 cycles using a sample-barcoded 5' primer and a J-beta primer mix. Per-sample output comprised a minimum of 2.5 million paired-end reads containing CDR3. TCRdb recomputed calls from the 5' RACE reads with MiXCR, one row per CDR3 protein. The repertoire consists of some 710,000 distinct CDR3 sequences, with around 45% occurring once and the leading ten covering 15% to 20%. Study-wide points: For the donors, CMV status was unknown and possibly confounded expanded clonotype changes. Naive T cell percentage by flow cytometry tracked strongly with beta diversity. Measured against age, TCR beta diversity per million T cells decreased in a roughly linear manner.

The chain uses TRBV7-6 and TRBJ2-1, with 8 bases fitting TRBD1. Sequenced input: blood. The TCR sequence derives from a man of 80 years or more in good health. The CDR3 sequence is CASSLEDRDDEQFF. The CDR3 DNA sequence: TGTGCCAGCAGCTTAGAGGACAGGGACGATGAGCAGTTCTTC.